These 5 T cell receptor beta chains came from one sample sequenced in a study of blood T cell repertoires in COVID-19. Some clones are missing from TCRdb's copy, which holds only in-frame ones; the method was immunoSEQ multiplex PCR. The data hold tens of thousands of clones, with approximately 92% observed a single time. Sequenced input: peripheral blood. These receptors were collected from a woman at least 80 years old with acute or convalescent COVID-19.

The chain carries TRBV7-3 and TRBJ2-1, with TRBD2 matching 9 bases. This CDR3 comprises 14 residues. Trimming took 5 bases from V and 9 from J; bases not matched to a gene: 8. Germline values: CDR1 SGHTA, CDR2 FQGTGA. CDR3 amino acids: CASSPGGGVGEQFF. CDR3 DNA: TGTGCCAGCAGCCCAGGCGGGGGGGTTGGTGAGCAGTTCTTC. The full variable domain, its missing parts supplied by reference TRBV7-3 and TRBJ2-1, is GAGVSQTPSNKVTEKGKYVELRCDPISGHTALYWYRQSLGQGPEFLIYFQGTGAADDSGLPNDRFFAVRPEGSVSTLKIQRTERGDSAVYLCASSPGGGVGEQFFGPGTRLTVL.

The chain is built from TRBV15 and TRBJ2-5; 10 bases are shared with TRBD2. The CDR3 covers 16 residues. V was pared by 3 bases and J by 5 bases, with 9 bases of the junction left unmatched. CDR1 LNHNV and CDR2 YYDKDF come from the germline V gene (reference sequence). CDR3 sequence reads: CATSRLAGASRETQYF. The CDR3 region has the DNA TGTGCCACCAGCAGGCTAGCGGGGGCCTCCCGGGAGACCCAGTACTTC.

The chain is built from TRBV6-5 and TRBJ1-5, with 8 bases aligning to TRBD1. There are 15 residues in the CDR3. J lost 3 bases, V lost 7 bases, and 8 bases had no gene match. Germline lookup yields CDR1 MNHEY and CDR2 SVGAGI. In DNA, the CDR3 is TGTGCCAGCAAGACAGGGGATTATAACAATCAGCCCCAGCATTTT. Its translation: CASKTGDYNNQPQHF.

The chain recombines TRBV19 with TRBJ1-6, with 9 bases fitting TRBD1. The CDR3 consists of 13 residues. The germline V gene encodes CDR1 LNHDA and CDR2 SQIVND (reference sequence). The junction had 5 bases not matched to a gene; V was cut back by 10 bases and J by 7 bases. This CDR3 is CATGDRVNSPLHF. CDR3 in DNA: TGTGCCACTGGGGACAGGGTAAATTCACCCCTCCACTTT.

The rearrangement uses TRBV7-9 and TRBJ2-7, with TRBD1 matching over 9 bases. Germline-derived CDR1 and CDR2 are SEHNR and FQNEAQ (reference sequence). This CDR3 comprises 15 residues. With 5 bases clipped from V and 6 bases from J, the junction kept 11 bases outside the gene matches. This CDR3 is CASSERGTGSGEQYF. CDR3 DNA sequence: TGTGCCAGCAGCGAGAGGGGGACAGGGTCTGGCGAGCAGTACTTC.